Below, 18 T cell receptor beta chains from the same sample are listed, as sequenced in a study of T cells in women clearing cervical HPV infection. TCRdb's table, derived via immunoSEQ multiplex PCR, lists solely in-frame clones and lacks some. This sample's table reports about 25,000 clones. Material for sequencing was blood buffy coat. The receptors come from a woman between 18 and 69 years old with a cervical HPV16 infection that either progressed to CIN3+ or cleared (not recorded which).

Points on this clone: The read is 3 residues too short to cover the CDR3 end, so that end is filled in from the germline J gene. This sequence joins TRBV12-5 and TRBJ2-1; D may be TRBD1 (6 bases). Trimming took 8 bases from V and 2 from J, leaving 16 bases between them. This CDR3 has 15 residues. The germline gives CDR1 LGHNT, CDR2 FRNRAP. The CDR3 region is CASSDGDITYNEQFF. The covered CDR3 bases are TGTGCTAGTTCCGACGGGGACATTACCTACAATGAG.

Concerning this clone: The read falls 3 residues short of the CDR3 end, and the missing part is taken from the germline J gene. The V and J genes are TRBV10-3 and TRBJ2-7; 9 bases match TRBD2. In germline, CDR1 is ENHRY, CDR2 SYGVKD. The junction had 8 bases not matched to a gene; V was cut back by 5 bases and J by 3 bases. The CDR3 has 15 amino acids. This CDR3 is CAISFTGTSNYEQYF. CDR3 DNA (partial): TGTGCCATCAGTTTTACCGGGACTAGCAACTACGAG.

Note on this clone: Read coverage stops 3 residues before the CDR3 terminus; the germline J gene supplies the remainder. The chain combines TRBV19 with TRBJ2-2; D is possibly TRBD2 (6 bases). The V end lost 6 bases, the J end lost 2 bases, and 13 bases lay between the germline ends. The CDR3 spans 15 residues. The germline CDR1 and CDR2 sequences are LNHDA and SQIVND (reference sequence). The CDR3 bases that were read are TGTGCCAGTAGCTCTAGGGGAGGCAACACCGGGGAG. It codes for CASSSRGGNTGE. The full CDR3 is CASSSRGGNTGELFF. Using reference TRBV19 and TRBJ2-2 for the parts outside the CDR3, the full variable domain is DGGITQSPKYLFRKEGQNVTLSCEQNLNHDAMYWYRQDPGQGLRLIYYSQIVNDFQKGDIAEGYSVSREKKESFPLTVTSAQKNPTAFYLCASSSRGGNTGELFFGEGSRLTVL.

As to this clone: Read coverage stops 3 residues before the CDR3 terminus; the germline J gene supplies the remainder. The rearrangement joins TRBV6-1 to TRBJ2-7; 7 bases are shared with TRBD2. The CDR3 runs 15 residues. The ends lost 4 bases at V and 6 bases at J; junction bases unmatched: 12. The germline V gene has CDR1 MNHNS and CDR2 SASEGT. CDR3 loop: CASSGTGGPLIEQYF. The CDR3 bases that were read are TGTGCCAGCAGTGGCACGGGGGGACCTCTTATCGAG.

Remarks on this clone: Read sequence stops 3 residues before the CDR3 end, and the germline J gene provides the missing end. This chain links TRBV10-3 with TRBJ1-2, with TRBD1 as a possible D gene (6 bases). Trimming removed 0 bases at V and 4 bases at J, with 15 bases between. Germline V gives CDR1 ENHRY, CDR2 SYGVKD. This CDR3 has 16 amino acids. The CDR3 region is CAISESSSEGGYGYTF. The covered CDR3 bases are TGTGCCATCAGTGAGTCCTCTTCCGAAGGGGGCTATGGC.

Of note for this clone: Read data end 3 residues before the CDR3 end; the end is taken from the germline J gene. The chain employs TRBV7-2 and TRBJ2-7; 15 bases are shared with TRBD2. Germline V gene sequence: CDR1 SGHTA, CDR2 FQGNSA. The CDR3 loop spans 14 amino acids. Germline trimming cut 8 bases from V and 4 bases from J; bases unmatched to any gene: 3. CDR3 DNA (partial): TGTGCCAGCGGGACTAGCGGGAGGTCTTACGAG. Protein product: CASGTSGRSYE. The full CDR3 reads CASGTSGRSYEQYF.

As for this clone: The read ends 3 residues shy of where the CDR3 ends; the end is completed using the germline J gene. Other nucleotide sequences in the sample specify the same CDR3. This rearrangement joins TRBV19 to TRBJ1-1; 7 positions match TRBD1. Germline CDR1 LNHDA, CDR2 SQIVND (reference sequence). J lost 4 bases, V lost 9 bases, and 8 bases had no gene match. The CDR3 consists of 13 residues. CDR3 DNA, as far as it was read: TGTGCCAGCCGTCGACAGGGCACCACTGAA. Translating gives CASRRQGTTE. The full CDR3 sequence reads CASRRQGTTEAFF.

A remark on this clone: The read comes to an end 3 residues before the CDR3 does, leaving the germline J gene to fill in the end. The rearrangement joins TRBV7-2 to TRBJ2-2; TRBD1 is a possible D gene (5 bases). Germline lookup yields CDR1 SGHTA and CDR2 FQGNSA. The CDR3 extends over 14 amino acids. The covered CDR3 bases are TGTGCCAGCAGCTCATTGGGGCCCAATGAAAAG. Residues: CASSSLGPNEK. The full CDR3 is CASSSLGPNEKLFF.

By frequency, this clone registers medium-sized. The sequenced part of the CDR3 DNA is TGTGCCAGCAGCTTATGGCTAGCGGGGATGAACACCGGGGAG. Translated, it gives CASSLWLAGMNTGE. Given in full, the CDR3 is CASSLWLAGMNTGELFF. The chain couples TRBV7-8 to TRBJ2-2, with 9 bases matching TRBD2. The read ends 3 residues before the CDR3 terminus; that terminus is restored from the germline J gene. Germline CDR1 is SGHVS and CDR2 is FQNEAQ. The V gene end was trimmed by 2 bases and the J gene end by 1 base; junction bases not matched to a gene: 5. The CDR3 spans 17 residues.

Regarding this clone: The sequence runs out 3 residues before the end of the CDR3; the remainder is reconstructed from the germline J gene. The gene calls are TRBV7-6 and TRBJ2-1, with 8 nucleotides matching TRBD2. This CDR3 has 16 residues. Germline lookup yields CDR1 SGHVS and CDR2 FNYEAQ. The V gene end was trimmed by 5 bases and the J gene end by 0 bases; junction bases not matched to a gene: 6. The DNA read from the CDR3 is TGTGCCAGCAGCCGTCTTAGCGGGATCTCCTACAATGAG. The encoded protein is CASSRLSGISYNE. The CDR3 as a whole reads CASSRLSGISYNEQFF.

In regard to this clone: The read finishes 3 residues shy of the CDR3 end, and the germline J gene is used to complete it. The same CDR3 is also encoded by other DNA sequences in this sample. The chain couples TRBV13 to TRBJ2-7, with D possibly being TRBD1 (5 bases). The V gene's germline CDR1 is PRHDT and CDR2 FYEKMQ (reference sequence). V dropped 5 bases and J dropped 1 base, with 18 bases sitting between them. The CDR3 length is 16 residues. This CDR3 is CASSLLRGSGSYEQYF. The sequenced part of the CDR3 DNA is TGTGCCAGCAGCCTACTTAGGGGAAGTGGATCCTACGAG.

Points on this clone: The CDR3 extends 3 residues past the end of the read, so its final part is completed from the germline J gene. The rearrangement links TRBV11-2 to TRBJ2-3; no firm D call. The germline gives CDR1 SGHAT, CDR2 FQNNGV. The V and J ends lost 5 bases and 6 bases respectively, with 12 bases between them. This CDR3 contains 13 residues. CDR3 bases read: TGTGCCAGCAGCGGCAACGTCGGGGATACG. This codes for CASSGNVGDT. The whole CDR3 protein reads CASSGNVGDTQYF.

Notes on this clone: The CDR3 extends 3 residues past the end of the read, so its final part is completed from the germline J gene. The chain uses TRBV20-1 and TRBJ2-1; 7 nucleotides align to TRBD1. The CDR3 consists of 13 residues. Germline V gives CDR1 DFQATT, CDR2 SNEGSKA (reference sequence). The V segment lost 2 bases and the J segment 7 bases; nucleotides outside the gene matches: 5. This CDR3 reads CSARQQGINEQFF. Incomplete CDR3 DNA: TGCAGTGCTAGACAACAGGGGATTAATGAG.

Of note for this clone: The read falls 3 residues short of the CDR3 end, and the missing part is taken from the germline J gene. The V gene is TRBV6-2 or TRBV6-3, the J gene TRBJ1-2; a weak D match, TRBD1 (6 bases). Germline V gene sequence: CDR1 MNHEY, CDR2 SVGEGT. The CDR3 length is 17 residues. The sequenced part of the CDR3 DNA is TGTGCCAGCGTGGGACTAGCGGGGGATCCCAAGGGGGATGAC. As protein: CASVGLAGDPKGDD. The entire CDR3 sequence reads CASVGLAGDPKGDDYTF.

In the case of this clone: The read falls 3 residues short of the CDR3 end, and the missing part is taken from the germline J gene. J is TRBJ1-2 and V is TRBV7-2, with TRBD1 matching 8 bases. Germline CDR1 reads SGHTA; CDR2 reads FQGNSA. The CDR3 spans 15 residues. The CDR3 loop is CASSLNRAGGNDYTF. The DNA read from the CDR3 is TGTGCCAGCAGCTTAAACAGGGCAGGGGGCAATGAC.

A word on this clone: The missing CDR3 end, 3 residues past where the read stops, is filled in from the germline J gene. This chain joins TRBV5-1 and TRBJ1-1, with D hard to call. Trimming removed 5 bases at V and 1 base at J, with 15 bases between. CDR1 is SGHRS, CDR2 YFSETQ, per germline. The CDR3 contains 15 residues. CDR3 bases read: TGCGCCAGCAGTGTGCAAAGGGTTGGGAACACTGAA. It encodes CASSVQRVGNTE. The whole CDR3 sequence is CASSVQRVGNTEAFF.

CDR3 in amino acids: CASSLDRIGPYEQYF. The CDR3 DNA, read in part, is TGTGCCAGCAGCTTAGATAGGATTGGGCCCTACGAG. The rearrangement joins TRBV11-2 to TRBJ2-7; D remains ambiguous. The CDR3 goes on 3 residues after the read ends, and that part is filled in from the germline J gene. Deletions cut 0 bases from V and 2 bases from J, with 11 bases between. The CDR3 loop spans 15 amino acids. Germline V lookup: CDR1 SGHAT, CDR2 FQNNGV.

Regarding this clone: Read sequence stops 3 residues before the CDR3 end, and the germline J gene provides the missing end. J is TRBJ1-2 and V is TRBV19; D not resolved. The V gene's germline CDR1 is LNHDA and CDR2 SQIVND (reference sequence). CDR3 length equals 14 residues. The chain's CDR3 is CASSLAAVTDTYTF. The sequenced CDR3 bases are TGTGCCAGTAGTTTAGCGGCAGTCACAGATACC.